The sequence of this T cell receptor beta chain was determined in a study of blood T cell repertoires in COVID-19. About the study: From T cells, B-cell-depleted T cells, or PBMCs came the material, which was cDNA or gDNA.

In the original processing: Reference gene primer amplification in the assay estimated nucleated cell counts. Clones were sequenced by immunoSEQ multiplex PCR, and TCRdb holds only the in-frame ones, with some missing. V, J and clone size reflect that table, while D and trimming were determined from the DNA. The sample contains around 270,000 clones, about 85% of which appear only once. The J segment lost 4 bases and the V segment lost 7 bases, leaving 14 bases of the junction unmatched. The V gene's germline CDR1 is LNHDA and CDR2 SQIVND (reference sequence). The CDR3 has 16 amino acids. The chain combines TRBV19 with TRBJ1-2, with 8 bases matching TRBD1. The source material was peripheral blood. The sequence was obtained from a human donor with COVID-19, enrolled during active disease. The donor label of this sample is uncertain. The CDR3 DNA is TGTGCCAGTAACAGCGCCAGGGGGCAGAAGGGCTATGGCTACACCTTC. This translates into CASNSARGQKGYGYTF.